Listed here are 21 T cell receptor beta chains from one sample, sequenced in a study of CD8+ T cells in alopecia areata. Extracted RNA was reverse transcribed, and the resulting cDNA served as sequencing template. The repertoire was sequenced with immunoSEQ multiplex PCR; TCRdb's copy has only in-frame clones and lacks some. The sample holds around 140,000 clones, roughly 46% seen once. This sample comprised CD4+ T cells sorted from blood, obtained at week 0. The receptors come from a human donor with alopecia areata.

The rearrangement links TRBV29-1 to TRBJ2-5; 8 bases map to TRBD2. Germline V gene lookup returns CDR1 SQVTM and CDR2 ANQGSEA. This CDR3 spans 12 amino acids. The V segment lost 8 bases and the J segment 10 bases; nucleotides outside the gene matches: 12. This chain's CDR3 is CSSGTRGSGQYF. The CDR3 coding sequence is TGCAGCTCCGGGACTAGAGGGTCGGGCCAGTACTTC.

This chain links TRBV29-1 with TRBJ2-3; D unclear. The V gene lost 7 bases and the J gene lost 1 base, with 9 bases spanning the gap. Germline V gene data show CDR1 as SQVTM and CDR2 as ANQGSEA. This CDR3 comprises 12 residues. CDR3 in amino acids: CSARTGTDTQYF. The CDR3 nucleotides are TGCAGCGCCCGGACGGGCACAGATACGCAGTATTTT.

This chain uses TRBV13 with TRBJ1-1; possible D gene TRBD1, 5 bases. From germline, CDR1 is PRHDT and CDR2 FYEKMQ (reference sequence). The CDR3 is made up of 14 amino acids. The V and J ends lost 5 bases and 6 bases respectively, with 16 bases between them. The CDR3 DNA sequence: TGTGCCAGCAGCGGTCGGACGGGGGACCCTGAAGCTTTCTTT. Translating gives CASSGRTGDPEAFF.

The CDR3 protein is CASSLSPRANYGYTF. The DNA for the CDR3 is TGTGCCAGCAGTTTATCGCCCAGGGCTAACTATGGCTACACCTTC. This sequence joins TRBV27 and TRBJ1-2, with a weak D call TRBD1 (5 bases). The V gene's germline CDR1 is MNHEY and CDR2 SMNVEV (reference sequence). This CDR3 has 15 amino acids. The germline V and J ends were trimmed by 0 bases and 0 bases, with 8 bases remaining between them.

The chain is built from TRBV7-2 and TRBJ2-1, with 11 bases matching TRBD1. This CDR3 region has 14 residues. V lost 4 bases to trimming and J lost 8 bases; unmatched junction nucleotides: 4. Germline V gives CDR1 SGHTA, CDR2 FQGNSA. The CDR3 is CASSSRTGGYEQFF. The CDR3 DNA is TGTGCCAGCAGCTCTCGGACAGGGGGCTATGAGCAGTTCTTC.

CDR3 sequence (DNA): TGTGCCAGCAGTGAGGCCTTGGGAGGCTACACCTTC. Protein: CASSEALGGYTF. The rearrangement joins TRBV25-1 to TRBJ1-2; no firm D call. The CDR3 sequence is 12 residues long. Trimming took 3 bases from V and 8 from J, leaving 10 bases between them. Germline-derived CDR1 and CDR2 are MGHDK and SYGVNS.

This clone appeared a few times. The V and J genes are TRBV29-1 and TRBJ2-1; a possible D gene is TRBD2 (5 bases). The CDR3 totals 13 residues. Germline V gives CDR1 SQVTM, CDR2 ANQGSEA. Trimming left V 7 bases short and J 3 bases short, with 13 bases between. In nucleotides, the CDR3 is TGCAGCGGTTCGTTAGCGTACTACAATGAGCAGTTCTTC. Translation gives CSGSLAYYNEQFF.

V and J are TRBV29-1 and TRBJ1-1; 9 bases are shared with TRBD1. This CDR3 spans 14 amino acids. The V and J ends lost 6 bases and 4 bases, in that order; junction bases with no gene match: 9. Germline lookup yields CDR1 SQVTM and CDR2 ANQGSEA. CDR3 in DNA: TGCAGCGTAGGTACAGGGGGCTGGGGCACTGAAGCTTTCTTT. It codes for CSVGTGGWGTEAFF. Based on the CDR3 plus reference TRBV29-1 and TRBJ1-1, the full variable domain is SAVISQKPSRDICQRGTSLTIQCQVDSQVTMMFWYRQQPGQSLTLIATANQGSEATYESGFVIDKFPISRPNLTFSTLTVSNMSPEDSSIYLCSVGTGGWGTEAFFGQGTRLTVV.

The CDR3 DNA reads TGTGCCAGCCAACCGAGGGGGGGCAACTATGGCTACACCTTC. Its translation: CASQPRGGNYGYTF. The V gene is TRBV28, the J gene TRBJ1-2; D perhaps matches TRBD1 (6 bases). The V and J ends lost 8 bases and 2 bases respectively, with 15 bases between them. The germline V gene has CDR1 MDHEN and CDR2 SYDVKM. The CDR3 runs 14 residues.

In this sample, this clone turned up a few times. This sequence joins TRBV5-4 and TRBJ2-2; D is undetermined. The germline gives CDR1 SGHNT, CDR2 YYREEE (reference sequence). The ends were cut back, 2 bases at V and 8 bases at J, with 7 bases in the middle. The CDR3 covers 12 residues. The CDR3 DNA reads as TGTGCCAGCAGCTTTGTCTCGGGGGAGCTGTTTTTT. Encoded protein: CASSFVSGELFF.

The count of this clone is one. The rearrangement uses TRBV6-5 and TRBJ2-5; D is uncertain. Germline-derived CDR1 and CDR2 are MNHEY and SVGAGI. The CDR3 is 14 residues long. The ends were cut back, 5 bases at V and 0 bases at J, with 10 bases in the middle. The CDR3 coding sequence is TGTGCCAGCAGTGACCGGAGTTACCAAGAGACCCAGTACTTC. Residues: CASSDRSYQETQYF.

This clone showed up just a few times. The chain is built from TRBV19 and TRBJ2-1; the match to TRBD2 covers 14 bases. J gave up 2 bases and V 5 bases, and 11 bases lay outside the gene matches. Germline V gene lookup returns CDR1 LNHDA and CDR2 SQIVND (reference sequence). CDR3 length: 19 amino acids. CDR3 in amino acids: CASSPIGTSGSSTYNEQFF. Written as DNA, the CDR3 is TGTGCCAGTAGTCCAATTGGGACTAGCGGGAGTAGCACCTACAATGAGCAGTTCTTC. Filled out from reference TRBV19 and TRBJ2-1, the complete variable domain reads DGGITQSPKYLFRKEGQNVTLSCEQNLNHDAMYWYRQDPGQGLRLIYYSQIVNDFQKGDIAEGYSVSREKKESFPLTVTSAQKNPTAFYLCASSPIGTSGSSTYNEQFFGPGTRLTVL.

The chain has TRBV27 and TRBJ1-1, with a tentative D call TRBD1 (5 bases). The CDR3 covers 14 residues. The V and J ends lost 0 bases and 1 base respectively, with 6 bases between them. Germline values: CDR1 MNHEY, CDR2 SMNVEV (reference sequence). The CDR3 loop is CASSLSGQNTEAFF. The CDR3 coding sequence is TGTGCCAGCAGTTTATCGGGGCAGAACACTGAAGCTTTCTTT.

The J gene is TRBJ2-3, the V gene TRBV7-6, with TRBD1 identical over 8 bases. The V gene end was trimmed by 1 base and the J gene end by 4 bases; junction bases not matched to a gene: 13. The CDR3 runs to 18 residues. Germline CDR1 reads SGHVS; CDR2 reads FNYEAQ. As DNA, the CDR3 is TGTGCCAGCAGCTTAGGGGTGTTGGGGACAGGAGGGCCAGATACGCAGTATTTT. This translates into CASSLGVLGTGGPDTQYF.

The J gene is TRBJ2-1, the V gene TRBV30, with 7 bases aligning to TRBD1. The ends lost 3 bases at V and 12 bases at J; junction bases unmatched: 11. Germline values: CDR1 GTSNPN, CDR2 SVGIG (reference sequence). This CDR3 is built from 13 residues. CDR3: CAWRVGGTSGQFF. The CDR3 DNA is TGTGCCTGGAGAGTAGGGGGCACAAGTGGGCAGTTCTTC.

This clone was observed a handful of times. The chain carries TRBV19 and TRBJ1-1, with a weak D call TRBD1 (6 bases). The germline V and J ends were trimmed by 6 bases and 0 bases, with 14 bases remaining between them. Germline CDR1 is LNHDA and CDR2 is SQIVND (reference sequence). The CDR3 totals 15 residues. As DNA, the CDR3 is TGTGCCAGTAGCCCGACAGGAACCCTGAACACTGAAGCTTTCTTT. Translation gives CASSPTGTLNTEAFF.

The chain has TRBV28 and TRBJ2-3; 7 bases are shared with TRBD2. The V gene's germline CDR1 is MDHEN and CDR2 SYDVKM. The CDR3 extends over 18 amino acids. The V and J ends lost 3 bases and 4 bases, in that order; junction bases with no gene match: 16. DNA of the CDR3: TGTGCCAGCAGTTTTGTCTCGGGGCGCAGGGAGGGTTCAGATACGCAGTATTTT. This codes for CASSFVSGRREGSDTQYF.

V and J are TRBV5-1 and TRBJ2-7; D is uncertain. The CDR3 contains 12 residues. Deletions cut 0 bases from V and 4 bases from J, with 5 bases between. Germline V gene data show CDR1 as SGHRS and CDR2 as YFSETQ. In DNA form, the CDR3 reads TGCGCCAGCAGCTTGGGAATGTACGAGCAGTACTTC. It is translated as CASSLGMYEQYF.

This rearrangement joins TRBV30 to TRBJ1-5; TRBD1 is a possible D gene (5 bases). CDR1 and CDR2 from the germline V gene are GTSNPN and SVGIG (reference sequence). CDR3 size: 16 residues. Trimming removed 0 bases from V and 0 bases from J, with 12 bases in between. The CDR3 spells CAWSVRGGYSNQPQHF. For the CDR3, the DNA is TGTGCCTGGAGTGTACGGGGCGGGTATAGCAATCAGCCCCAGCATTTT.

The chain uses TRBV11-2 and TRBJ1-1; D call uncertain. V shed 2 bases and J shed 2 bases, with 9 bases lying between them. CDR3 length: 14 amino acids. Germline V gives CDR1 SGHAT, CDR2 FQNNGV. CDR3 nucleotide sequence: TGTGCCAGCAGCTTAAGGGCAGAAAACACTGAAGCTTTCTTT. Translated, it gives CASSLRAENTEAFF.

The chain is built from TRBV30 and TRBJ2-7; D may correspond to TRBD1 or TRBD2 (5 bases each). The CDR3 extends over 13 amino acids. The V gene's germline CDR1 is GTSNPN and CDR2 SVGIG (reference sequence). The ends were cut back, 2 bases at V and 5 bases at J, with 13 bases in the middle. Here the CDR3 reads CAWSMSEGNEQYF. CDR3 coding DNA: TGTGCCTGGAGTATGAGCGAGGGGAACGAGCAGTACTTC.